These T cell receptor beta chains were read from a single sample in a study of T cells in Graves' hyperthyroidism and ophthalmopathy. TCRdb itself ran the multiplex PCR reads through MiXCR, one entry per CDR3 protein. The sample carries more than 50,000 distinct CDR3 sequences, around 48% recorded once. Sequencing was done on a sample of blood. The receptors were gathered from a woman between 25 and 40 years old with Graves' ophthalmopathy. Both conserved end residues are part of each CDR3. D genes are given only for firm matches. Size is omitted from some rows. Given values are once, few, many or a class for expanded clones.

d_gene: NA
v_gene: TRBV9
abundance: NA
j_gene: TRBJ2-1
CDR3nt: TGTGCCAGCAGCGCCGGCTTGAATGAGCAGTTCTTC
CDR3aa: CASSAGLNEQFF

d_gene: NA
v_gene: TRBV28
abundance: many
j_gene: TRBJ1-6
CDR3nt: TGTGCCAGTAATACGGGCGGGGTGAATTCACCCCTCCACTTT
CDR3aa: CASNTGGVNSPLHF

d_gene: NA
v_gene: TRBV19
abundance: NA
j_gene: TRBJ2-1
CDR3nt: TGTGCCAGTAGTATAGCCCAGACCAGGAAAGGAAATGAGCAGTTCTTC
CDR3aa: CASSIAQTRKGNEQFF

d_gene: TRBD1
v_gene: TRBV5-1
abundance: many
j_gene: TRBJ1-5
CDR3nt: TGCGCCAGCAGCCCGGACAGGGAGGGTCAGCCCCAGCATTTT
CDR3aa: CASSPDREGQPQHF

d_gene: TRBD2
v_gene: TRBV2
abundance: NA
j_gene: TRBJ2-5
CDR3nt: TGTGCCAGCAGTGAGATGTTAGCGGGAGAGACCCAGTACTTC
CDR3aa: CASSEMLAGETQYF

d_gene: NA
v_gene: TRBV12-3/TRBV12-4
abundance: many
j_gene: TRBJ2-2
CDR3nt: TGTGCCAGCACCCTTAACACCGGGGAGCTGTTTTTT
CDR3aa: CASTLNTGELFF

d_gene: NA
v_gene: TRBV2
abundance: NA
j_gene: TRBJ1-5
CDR3nt: TGTGCCAGCAGTCGGGGCCGTGATCAGCCCCGGCATTTT
CDR3aa: CASSRGRDQPRHF

d_gene: NA
v_gene: TRBV5-1
abundance: many
j_gene: TRBJ2-5
CDR3nt: TGCGCCAGCAGCTTGGGGGGGACGGAAGAGACCCAGTACTTC
CDR3aa: CASSLGGTEETQYF

d_gene: TRBD2
v_gene: TRBV20-1
abundance: NA
j_gene: TRBJ2-1
CDR3nt: TGCAGTGCTAGGCGGGGGGGCAATGAGCAGTTCTTC
CDR3aa: CSARRGGNEQFF

d_gene: NA
v_gene: TRBV20-1
abundance: NA
j_gene: TRBJ1-4
CDR3nt: TGCAGTGCTAGAAGGGGGGCAGCTAATGAAAAACTGTTTTTT
CDR3aa: CSARRGAANEKLFF

d_gene: NA
v_gene: TRBV3-1
abundance: many
j_gene: TRBJ1-2
CDR3nt: TGTGCCAGCAGCCCCTCCCTTTCGGGTGGCTACACCTTC
CDR3aa: CASSPSLSGGYTF

d_gene: TRBD1
v_gene: TRBV6-1
abundance: many
j_gene: TRBJ1-2
CDR3nt: TGTGCCAGCAGTGAACAGGGGACAGGTATTAACTATGGCTACACCTTC
CDR3aa: CASSEQGTGINYGYTF

d_gene: NA
v_gene: TRBV19
abundance: NA
j_gene: TRBJ2-7
CDR3nt: TGTGCCAGTAGTATAGCTGCAGGGAGGTACGAGCAGTACTTC
CDR3aa: CASSIAAGRYEQYF

d_gene: NA
v_gene: TRBV29-1
abundance: many
j_gene: TRBJ1-1
CDR3nt: TGCAGCGTTGAAGGGTGGGACTTTGGGAGGGGAGGAACTGAAGCTTTCTTT
CDR3aa: CSVEGWDFGRGGTEAFF

d_gene: NA
v_gene: TRBV11-2
abundance: NA
j_gene: TRBJ2-7
CDR3nt: TGTGCCAGCAGCTTAGGGGGGGACCCAAACTACGAGCAGTACTTC
CDR3aa: CASSLGGDPNYEQYF

d_gene: NA
v_gene: TRBV18
abundance: few
j_gene: TRBJ2-7
CDR3nt: TGTGCCAGCTCACCACCCTCCCAGGCCGGCTACGAGCAGTACTTC
CDR3aa: CASSPPSQAGYEQYF

d_gene: NA
v_gene: TRBV6-1
abundance: many
j_gene: TRBJ1-2
CDR3nt: TGTGCCAGCAGTGAAGTGCAGGGATTGACTGGCTACACCTTC
CDR3aa: CASSEVQGLTGYTF

d_gene: NA
v_gene: TRBV19
abundance: NA
j_gene: TRBJ1-5
CDR3nt: TGTGCCAGCAGTTTAGGGACCGGCGGGTTTGGCCAGAACAATCAGCCCCAGCATTTT
CDR3aa: CASSLGTGGFGQNNQPQHF

d_gene: TRBD2
v_gene: TRBV20-1
abundance: NA
j_gene: TRBJ2-7
CDR3nt: TGCAGTGCCCATAGCGGGGGCTCCTACGAGCAGTACTTC
CDR3aa: CSAHSGGSYEQYF

d_gene: NA
v_gene: TRBV20-1
abundance: NA
j_gene: TRBJ1-2
CDR3nt: TGCAGTGCTAGAGGGCAGGGCGGTCATAGTTATGGCTACACCTTC
CDR3aa: CSARGQGGHSYGYTF

d_gene: TRBD2
v_gene: TRBV2
abundance: NA
j_gene: TRBJ2-5
CDR3nt: TGTGCCAGCAGCTGCTCGGGGGAGCGGGAGGAGACCCAGTACTTC
CDR3aa: CASSCSGEREETQYF

d_gene: NA
v_gene: TRBV7-3
abundance: NA
j_gene: TRBJ2-2
CDR3nt: TGTGCCAGCAGCCAATACCTAACCAACGCCGGGGAGCTGTTTTTT
CDR3aa: CASSQYLTNAGELFF

d_gene: TRBD1
v_gene: TRBV3-1
abundance: NA
j_gene: TRBJ1-1
CDR3nt: TGTGCCAGCAGCCACGCGGACAGGCAGAACACTGAAGCTTTCTTT
CDR3aa: CASSHADRQNTEAFF

d_gene: TRBD1
v_gene: TRBV5-1
abundance: many
j_gene: TRBJ1-4
CDR3nt: TGCGCCAGCAGCGGGGGACAGGGGCCCTTCTTCAATAATGAAAAACTGTTTTTT
CDR3aa: CASSGGQGPFFNNEKLFF

d_gene: NA
v_gene: TRBV27
abundance: many
j_gene: TRBJ2-3
CDR3nt: TGTGCCAGCAGTTTCTGGGGAGATACGCAGTATTTT
CDR3aa: CASSFWGDTQYF

d_gene: TRBD2
v_gene: TRBV10-2
abundance: NA
j_gene: TRBJ2-1
CDR3nt: TGCGCCAGCAGTGATTGGACTAGTATAGGTACCGGGGTCCACTACAATGAGCAGTTCTTC
CDR3aa: CASSDWTSIGTGVHYNEQFF

d_gene: NA
v_gene: TRBV10-3
abundance: medium-sized
j_gene: TRBJ1-3
CDR3nt: TGTGCCATCAGTGCGTCGTCTGGAAACACCATATATTTT
CDR3aa: CAISASSGNTIYF

d_gene: NA
v_gene: TRBV9
abundance: once
j_gene: TRBJ1-5
CDR3nt: TGTGCCAGCGGGCGGTTAGCGGGCAATGAGCCCCAGCATTTT
CDR3aa: CASGRLAGNEPQHF

d_gene: TRBD1
v_gene: TRBV15
abundance: many
j_gene: TRBJ1-3
CDR3nt: TGTGCCACCAGCAGAGATTTAACCAGGGGGCGAAGCGGAAACACCATATATTTT
CDR3aa: CATSRDLTRGRSGNTIYF

d_gene: TRBD2
v_gene: TRBV5-1
abundance: NA
j_gene: TRBJ2-3
CDR3nt: TGCGCCAGCAGTTGGTCTAGCGGGAGGAATGAGCAGTATTTT
CDR3aa: CASSWSSGRNEQYF

d_gene: TRBD1
v_gene: TRBV5-1
abundance: many
j_gene: TRBJ1-1
CDR3nt: TGCGCCAGCAGCTGGGACAGGGTGGGTAGCGTGACTGAAGCTTTCTTT
CDR3aa: CASSWDRVGSVTEAFF

d_gene: NA
v_gene: TRBV19
abundance: many
j_gene: TRBJ2-3
CDR3nt: TGTGCCAGTAGACAGAGCACAGATACGCAGTATTTT
CDR3aa: CASRQSTDTQYF

d_gene: TRBD1
v_gene: TRBV29-1
abundance: medium-sized
j_gene: TRBJ2-7
CDR3nt: TGCAGCGCCAAGGACAGGGGTAGAAACGAGCAGTACTTC
CDR3aa: CSAKDRGRNEQYF

d_gene: NA
v_gene: TRBV28
abundance: many
j_gene: TRBJ2-7
CDR3nt: TGTGCCAGCACCTCCGGGACACCCTACGAGCAGTACTTC
CDR3aa: CASTSGTPYEQYF

d_gene: TRBD2
v_gene: TRBV27
abundance: few
j_gene: TRBJ2-7
CDR3nt: TGTGCCAGCAGTTTATCGGCTAGCGGGAGCTACGAGCAGTACTTC
CDR3aa: CASSLSASGSYEQYF

d_gene: NA
v_gene: TRBV9
abundance: NA
j_gene: TRBJ2-2
CDR3nt: TGTGCCAGCAGCGTAGTGTCTAGCGGGGAGCTGTTTTTT
CDR3aa: CASSVVSSGELFF